The clone carrying this T cell receptor (beta chain) was seen more than once but under ten times. What it binds is not known. These data are taken from a study of type 1 regulatory T cells. Study-wide context: T-allo10 is a Tr1-enriched, alloantigen-specific CD4 T cell product made in vitro. Broader study findings: Compared with non-type 1 regulatory T cells, type 1 regulatory T cells showed a more restricted TCR repertoire.

Each CDR3 protein is one row after TCRdb ran MiXCR on the reads. Altogether just under 65,000 distinct CDR3 sequences are present, 49% being singletons, with the ten largest covering less than 2.5%. The clonotype was recovered from a human donor in good health. The sequenced sample consisted of cultured non-Tr1 T cells, either the whole culture or a sorted T cell fraction (not recorded which).

The CDR3 sequence: CASSLDGGRSYEQYF. The DNA of the CDR3 is TGTGCCAGCAGCTTAGACGGGGGGCGCTCCTACGAGCAGTACTTC. J is TRBJ2-7 and V is TRBV7-2, with D perhaps matching TRBD2 (7 bases). The length of the CDR3 is 15 residues. CDR1 and CDR2 from the germline V gene are SGHTA and FQGNSA. The V gene lost 1 base and the J gene lost 0 bases, with 10 bases spanning the gap.